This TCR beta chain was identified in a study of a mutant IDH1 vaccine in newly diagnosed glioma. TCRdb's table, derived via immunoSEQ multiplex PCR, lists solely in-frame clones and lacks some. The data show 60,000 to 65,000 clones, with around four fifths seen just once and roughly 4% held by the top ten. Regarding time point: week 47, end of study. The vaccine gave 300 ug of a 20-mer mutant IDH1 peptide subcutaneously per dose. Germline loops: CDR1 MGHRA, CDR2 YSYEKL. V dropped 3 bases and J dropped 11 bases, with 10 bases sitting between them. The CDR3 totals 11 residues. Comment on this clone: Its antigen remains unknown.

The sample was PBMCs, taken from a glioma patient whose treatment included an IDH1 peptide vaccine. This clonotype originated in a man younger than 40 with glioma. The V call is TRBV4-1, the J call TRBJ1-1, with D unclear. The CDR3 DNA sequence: TGCGCCAGCAGCCATGGAAACGGGGCTTTCTTT. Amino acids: CASSHGNGAFF.